The entry below describes one T cell receptor (beta chain). These data come from a study of T cells after yellow fever vaccination. TCRdb ran MiXCR on the 5' RACE reads and lists one entry per CDR3 protein. The sample has approximately 93,000 distinct CDR3 sequences, 5.8% seen once; the top ten hold about 41%. This CDR3 region has 14 residues. The J segment lost 3 bases and the V segment lost 6 bases, leaving 4 bases of the junction unmatched. Germline V CDR1 and CDR2: MNHEY, SVGAGI. The sequences come from CD8+ T cells sorted from PBMCs, collected 10 days after the yellow fever booster vaccination. The sequence derives from a man aged 18 to 30 who received the YFV17D yellow fever vaccine. V gene TRBV6-5 combines with J gene TRBJ2-3, with TRBD1 matching 9 bases. Here the CDR3 DNA reads TGTGCCAGCAGCCCGACAGGGGGGACAGATACGCAGTATTTT. This encodes CASSPTGGTDTQYF.